The 19 T cell receptor beta chains reported below all come from one sample, sequenced in a study of PD-1 blockade in classical Hodgkin lymphoma. The assay was immunoSEQ multiplex PCR, and TCRdb's table has in-frame clones only and misses some. The sample lists over 80,000 clones, roughly 73% seen once, with 9.4% in the top ten. Time point noted: cycle 4 day 1 (C4D1), after more than five weeks of nivolumab. Each of the patients experienced relapse following autologous stem cell transplantation, and their brentuximab vedotin exposure differed. This specimen consisted of peripheral blood mononuclear cells (PBMCs), obtained before the fourth cycle of nivolumab. These receptors all come from a human donor with classical Hodgkin lymphoma.

This clone appeared a single time. The chain carries TRBV2 and TRBJ2-2; D unresolved. The germline V gene has CDR1 SNHLY and CDR2 FYNNEI. The CDR3 is 16 amino acids. V was shortened by 3 bases and J by 0 bases, with 11 bases between the two germline ends. This CDR3 is CASSDMAVSNTGELFF. As DNA, the CDR3 is TGTGCCAGCAGTGATATGGCGGTATCGAACACCGGGGAGCTGTTTTTT.

The chain links TRBV9 to TRBJ1-5, with 10 bases fitting TRBD1. V was clipped by 3 bases and J by 0 bases; unmatched bases: 6. There are 17 residues in the CDR3. Germline-derived CDR1 and CDR2 are SGDLS and YYNGEE. CDR3 sequence reads: CASSEGTGAFSNQPQHF. For the CDR3, the DNA is TGTGCCAGCAGCGAGGGGACAGGGGCTTTTAGCAATCAGCCCCAGCATTTT.

The chain joins TRBV7-2 to TRBJ2-2; 8 bases are shared with TRBD1. CDR3 length: 16 amino acids. Germline V gene sequence: CDR1 SGHTA, CDR2 FQGNSA. V gave up 6 bases and J gave up 1 base; unmatched junction bases: 7. The CDR3 loop reads CASRVAGTGNTGELFF. CDR3 nucleotide sequence: TGTGCCAGCAGAGTCGCCGGGACAGGGAACACCGGGGAGCTGTTTTTT.

The chain uses TRBV7-2 and TRBJ2-5; D might be TRBD1 or TRBD2, each matching 5 bases. The CDR3 is 13 residues long. From germline, CDR1 is SGHTA and CDR2 FQGNSA. V lost 3 bases, J lost 3 bases, and 8 bases lay in between. The CDR3 nucleotides read TGTGCCAGCAGCTTTTGGGGGAAAGAGACCCAGTACTTC. Protein product: CASSFWGKETQYF.

V is TRBV11-2 and J is TRBJ2-5, with TRBD2 matching over 9 bases. V was clipped by 4 bases and J by 2 bases; unmatched bases: 2. CDR1 is SGHAT and CDR2 is FQNNGV in the germline V gene. The CDR3 has 14 residues. DNA for the CDR3: TGTGCCAGCAGCTGGCGGGGGGGGCAAGAGACCCAGTACTTC. Translated: CASSWRGGQETQYF.

This chain uses TRBV18 with TRBJ2-7; D possibly corresponds to TRBD1 (5 bases). Trimming stripped 2 bases from V and 3 bases from J, with 11 bases between. Germline-derived CDR1 and CDR2 are KGHSH and LQKENI. This CDR3 is built from 14 residues. CDR3 in amino acids: CASSPTGWGYEQYF. The CDR3 DNA sequence: TGTGCCAGCTCACCAACAGGTTGGGGCTACGAGCAGTACTTC.

The V call is TRBV9, the J call TRBJ2-3; a possible D gene is TRBD2 (5 bases). Germline lookup yields CDR1 SGDLS and CDR2 YYNGEE. There are 16 residues in the CDR3. Trimming pared 4 bases from V and 1 base from J, leaving 16 bases between. CDR3 in DNA: TGTGCCAGCAGCCCCGAGGCGGGCTTTCGCACAGATACGCAGTATTTT. It translates to CASSPEAGFRTDTQYF.

DNA of the CDR3: TGTGCCATCAGAGGCCAGCAGAGTTCACCCCTCCACTTT. It yields the protein CAIRGQQSSPLHF. The chain is built from TRBV10-3 and TRBJ1-6; unclear D gene. The CDR3 has 13 residues. Deletions cut 6 bases from V and 9 bases from J, with 12 bases between. Germline V CDR1 and CDR2: ENHRY, SYGVKD.

The rearrangement links TRBV7-9 to TRBJ1-4; D gene uncertain. Germline V gene data show CDR1 as SEHNR and CDR2 as FQNEAQ (reference sequence). V lost 5 bases and J lost 0, with 13 bases in between. The CDR3 contains 16 residues. The CDR3 is CASSPRLVATNEKLFF. Written as DNA, the CDR3 is TGTGCCAGCAGCCCAAGATTAGTTGCAACTAATGAAAAACTGTTTTTT.

This chain links TRBV5-1 with TRBJ1-1; D not certain. This CDR3 is built from 15 residues. Germline V gene data show CDR1 as SGHRS and CDR2 as YFSETQ. V was clipped by 2 bases and J by 4 bases, with 15 bases between them. The CDR3 here is CASSLGDRWTTEAFF. CDR3 nucleotides: TGCGCCAGCAGCTTAGGAGATAGGTGGACCACTGAAGCTTTCTTT.

The chain uses TRBV28 and TRBJ2-7; D possibly matches TRBD1 or TRBD2 (6 bases each). With 3 bases removed from V and 4 bases from J, the gap between germline ends came to 16 bases. The CDR3 is 15 amino acids. CDR1 is MDHEN, CDR2 SYDVKM, per germline. CDR3 bases: TGTGCCAGCAGTTTTTATAAGCCGGGGGCGTACGAGCAGTACTTC. Translation: CASSFYKPGAYEQYF. The entire variable domain, with the rest obtained from reference TRBV28 and TRBJ2-7, is as follows: DVKVTQSSRYLVKRTGEKVFLECVQDMDHENMFWYRQDPGLGLRLIYFSYDVKMKEKGDIPEGYSVSREKKERFSLILESASTNQTSMYLCASSFYKPGAYEQYFGPGTRLTVT.

This CDR3 is CASSYGTGLYGYTF. The DNA for the CDR3 is TGTGCCAGCAGTTATGGGACAGGCCTCTATGGCTACACCTTC. V gene TRBV6-6 combines with J gene TRBJ1-2, with TRBD1 matching 8 bases. After removal of 3 bases from V and 4 bases from J, the junction contained 4 bases not matched to a gene. This CDR3 is 14 amino acids long. Germline CDR1 and CDR2: MNHNY and SVGAGI (reference sequence).

The CDR3 protein is CASKPTGPNIQYF. The CDR3 region has the DNA TGTGCCAGCAAACCGACAGGTCCAAACATTCAGTACTTC. The chain combines TRBV19 with TRBJ2-4, with D tentatively TRBD1 (6 bases). V lost 9 bases, J lost 6 bases, and 15 bases lay in between. The germline CDR1 and CDR2 sequences are LNHDA and SQIVND (reference sequence). This CDR3 is built from 13 residues.

V gene TRBV18 combines with J gene TRBJ1-2, with TRBD1 identical over 11 bases. With V trimmed by 3 bases and J by 1 base, 1 base remained unmatched. CDR1 and CDR2 from the germline V gene are KGHSH and LQKENI. CDR3 size: 15 residues. CDR3 nucleotides: TGTGCCAGCTCACCGGGACAGGGGGATAACTATGGCTACACCTTC. Encoded protein: CASSPGQGDNYGYTF.

The chain recombines TRBV4-1 with TRBJ2-1; 7 positions agree with TRBD2. The CDR3 contains 15 residues. The germline CDR1 and CDR2 sequences are MGHRA and YSYEKL. Losses at the gene ends were 1 base for V and 6 bases for J; bases not matched to a gene: 6. The CDR3 loop reads CASSQGLADFNEQFF. The CDR3 coding sequence is TGCGCCAGCAGCCAAGGCCTAGCGGACTTCAATGAGCAGTTCTTC.

This clone was observed a few times. The V and J genes are TRBV11-2 and TRBJ2-7; TRBD1 matches at 9 bases. CDR1 and CDR2 (germline): SGHAT, FQNNGV. The CDR3 loop spans 16 amino acids. J was trimmed by 6 bases and V by 4 bases; bases with no gene match: 13. CDR3 region: CASSYRGGTGPVEQYF. The DNA of the CDR3 is TGTGCCAGCAGCTACCGGGGAGGGACAGGGCCCGTCGAGCAGTACTTC.

The V and J genes are TRBV2 and TRBJ2-2; D is perhaps TRBD2 (5 bases). This CDR3 region has 15 residues. V was shortened by 3 bases and J by 1 base, with 9 bases between the two germline ends. Germline V lookup: CDR1 SNHLY, CDR2 FYNNEI. CDR3 sequence reads: CASSDEGLNTGELFF. In DNA, the CDR3 is TGTGCCAGCAGTGACGAGGGCCTGAACACCGGGGAGCTGTTTTTT. Full variable domain (outside the CDR3, taken from reference TRBV2 and TRBJ2-2): EPEVTQTPSHQVTQMGQEVILRCVPISNHLYFYWYRQILGQKVEFLVSFYNNEISEKSEIFDDQFSVERPDGSNFTLKIRSTKLEDSAMYFCASSDEGLNTGELFFGEGSRLTVL.

The chain couples TRBV18 to TRBJ1-1, with 8 bases that match TRBD1. This CDR3 contains 16 residues. The junction had 10 bases not matched to a gene; V was cut back by 6 bases and J by 1 base. Germline V gene sequence: CDR1 KGHSH, CDR2 LQKENI. Written as DNA, the CDR3 is TGTGCCAGCTCGGCTCGTCGGACAGGGAAGAACACTGAAGCTTTCTTT. It encodes CASSARRTGKNTEAFF.

The rearrangement uses TRBV29-1 and TRBJ2-7, with D tentatively TRBD1 or TRBD2 (5 bases each). CDR3 length: 11 amino acids. The germline gives CDR1 SQVTM, CDR2 ANQGSEA. Trimming took off 0 bases at V and 10 bases at J, with 10 bases between the two ends. CDR3 DNA: TGCAGCGTTGAAGATCAGGGAGAACAGTACTTC. This encodes CSVEDQGEQYF.